The present T cell receptor beta chain was sequenced within a study of technical replicates of blood from a few donors. Generated by immunoSEQ multiplex PCR, the TCRdb table keeps only in-frame clones and is missing some. The sample lists 68,000 or so clones, about 97% occurring once. V gave up 4 bases and J gave up 14 bases, with 14 bases separating them. The CDR3 contains 12 residues. Germline CDR1 and CDR2: SGHTA and FQGNSA. Sequenced: T cells isolated from PBMCs. This sequence joins TRBV7-2 and TRBJ1-4, with D perhaps TRBD1 (5 bases). The sequence came from a human donor in good health. The CDR3 reads CASSYPGGELFF. In DNA, the CDR3 is TGTGCCAGCAGCTACCCCGGGGGTGAGCTGTTTTTT.